These T cell receptor beta chains were read from a single sample in a study of human T cells and chemical hapten exposure. TCRdb processed the RACE reads anew with MiXCR; each CDR3 protein has one entry. The sample holds some 60,000 distinct CDR3 sequences, 11% seen once. The source material was whole blood, sampled in connection with sensitization to the hapten diphenylcyclopropenone (DPC). Every receptor here comes from a woman in her thirties or forties with alopecia areata. Some clones in this sample may be carry-over from other donors' samples. Each CDR3 is given with its conserved first and last residue. D genes are given only for firm matches. Expanded clones get a size class; other rows say once, few or many, or leave the size out.

v_call,j_call,clone_size,d_call,cdr3_aa,cdr3_nt
TRBV28,TRBJ2-7,few,NA,CASTKDLGQYF,TGTGCCAGCACCAAAGACCTCGGGCAGTACTTC
TRBV3-1,TRBJ1-3,many,NA,CASSPEGVSSGNTIYF,TGTGCCAGCAGCCCCGAGGGGGTGAGCTCTGGAAACACCATATATTTT
TRBV6-2/TRBV6-3,TRBJ2-3,NA,NA,CASSYPEGQGGLGTDTQYF,TGTGCCAGCAGTTACCCCGAAGGGCAGGGTGGTCTTGGGACAGATACGCAGTATTTT
TRBV6-1,TRBJ2-5,few,TRBD2,CASRLAGQETQYF,TGTGCCAGCCGACTAGCGGGACAAGAGACCCAGTACTTC
TRBV6-5,TRBJ2-1,many,TRBD2,CASSSGLAATNEQFF,TGTGCCAGCAGCTCGGGACTAGCGGCAACCAATGAGCAGTTCTTC
TRBV27,TRBJ2-7,NA,NA,CASSLGGTDEQYF,TGTGCCAGCAGTTTAGGGGGGACCGACGAGCAGTACTTC
TRBV2,TRBJ2-7,many,NA,CASSWGAEQYF,TGTGCCAGCAGTTGGGGGGCCGAGCAGTACTTC
TRBV18,TRBJ1-3,NA,NA,CASSPNQGTVNTIYF,TGTGCCAGCTCACCTAACCAGGGGACGGTGAACACCATATATTTT
TRBV2,TRBJ2-7,few,NA,CASSSAPGTYAYEQYF,TGTGCCAGCAGCAGTGCCCCCGGGACTTACGCCTACGAGCAGTACTTC
TRBV6-2/TRBV6-3,TRBJ2-7,NA,NA,CASIGPRTGSTYEQYF,TGTGCCAGCATTGGCCCCCGGACCGGAAGCACCTACGAGCAGTACTTC
TRBV7-8,TRBJ2-2,NA,NA,CASSLQGRAGTGELFF,TGTGCCAGCAGCCTCCAGGGCAGGGCTGGCACCGGGGAGCTGTTTTTT
TRBV7-9,TRBJ1-1,many,TRBD1,CASSSDRGHGDTEAFF,TGTGCCAGCAGCTCTGACAGGGGACACGGGGACACTGAAGCTTTCTTT
TRBV20-1,TRBJ2-7,few,NA,CSARGESYEQYF,TGCAGTGCTAGAGGGGAGAGCTACGAGCAGTACTTC
TRBV18,TRBJ2-1,many,NA,CASSPESGFSYNEQFF,TGTGCCAGCTCACCGGAGTCGGGGTTTTCCTACAATGAGCAGTTCTTC
TRBV28,TRBJ2-5,few,TRBD1,CASSLSGQSQETQYF,TGTGCCAGCAGTTTATCGGGACAGTCCCAAGAGACCCAGTACTTC
TRBV20-1,TRBJ2-1,many,TRBD2,CSARDIAGEYNEQFF,TGCAGTGCTAGAGATATAGCGGGAGAGTACAATGAGCAGTTCTTC
TRBV5-5,TRBJ1-1,few,NA,CASSLGTSKGTEAFF,TGTGCCAGCAGCTTGGGGACCTCCAAGGGGACTGAAGCTTTCTTT
TRBV2,TRBJ1-1,medium-sized,NA,CASSEGGAFGTEAFF,TGTGCCAGCAGTGAAGGGGGGGCTTTTGGGACTGAAGCTTTCTTT
TRBV29-1,TRBJ1-1,NA,NA,CSVVGPGEAFF,TGCAGCGTTGTGGGGCCTGGTGAAGCTTTCTTT
TRBV29-1,TRBJ2-1,NA,NA,CSVVVGGEQFF,TGCAGCGTTGTGGTCGGAGGTGAGCAGTTCTTC